This T cell receptor beta chain is drawn from a study of blood T cell repertoires in COVID-19. With 4 bases removed from V and 8 bases from J, the gap between germline ends came to 20 bases. The CDR3 totals 16 residues. Germline CDR1 reads KGHSH; CDR2 reads LQKENI. Using immunoSEQ multiplex PCR, the repertoire was profiled, and TCRdb retains in-frame clones only, with some absent. In the table there are 120,000 or so clones, about 85% of which are singletons. The sequence derives from a woman older than 75 with acute or convalescent COVID-19. This chain joins TRBV18 and TRBJ1-4; possibly TRBD1 for D (5 bases). The sequencing input was peripheral blood. CDR3 DNA sequence: TGTGCCAGCTCACGGAAACTCCAGGGATTCGGGGAAAAACTGTTTTTT. Translating gives CASSRKLQGFGEKLFF. Using reference TRBV18 and TRBJ1-4 for the parts outside the CDR3, the full variable domain is NAGVMQNPRHLVRRRGQEARLRCSPMKGHSHVYWYRQLPEEGLKFMVYLQKENIIDESGMPKERFSAEFPKEGPSILRIQQVVRGDSAAYFCASSRKLQGFGEKLFFGSGTQLSVL.